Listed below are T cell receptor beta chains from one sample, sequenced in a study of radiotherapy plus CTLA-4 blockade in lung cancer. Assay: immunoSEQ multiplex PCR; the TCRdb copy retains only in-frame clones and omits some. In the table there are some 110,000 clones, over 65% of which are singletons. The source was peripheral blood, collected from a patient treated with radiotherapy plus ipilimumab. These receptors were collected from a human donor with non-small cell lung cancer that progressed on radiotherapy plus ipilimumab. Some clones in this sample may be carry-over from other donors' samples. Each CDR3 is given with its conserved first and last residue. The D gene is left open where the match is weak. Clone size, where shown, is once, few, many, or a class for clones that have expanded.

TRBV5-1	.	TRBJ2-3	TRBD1	CASSLGQAGTDTQYF	TGCGCCAGCAGCTTAGGACAGGCTGGCACAGATACGCAGTATTTT
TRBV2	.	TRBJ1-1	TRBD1	CASSFGTEYRMNTEAFF	TGTGCCAGCAGTTTTGGGACAGAGTACCGCATGAACACTGAAGCTTTCTTT
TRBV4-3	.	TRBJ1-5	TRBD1	CASSQDPPGQAQPQHF	TGCGCCAGCAGCCAAGATCCTCCGGGACAGGCTCAGCCCCAGCATTTT
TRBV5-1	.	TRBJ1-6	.	CASSFERMSSYNSPLHF	TGCGCCAGCAGCTTTGAACGCATGAGCTCCTATAATTCACCCCTCCACTTT
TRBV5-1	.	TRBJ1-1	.	CASSLGWVNTEAFF	TGCGCCAGCAGCTTGGGTTGGGTGAACACTGAAGCTTTCTTT
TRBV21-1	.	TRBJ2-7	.	CAGAYEQYF	TGTGCCGGGGCATACGAGCAGTACTTC
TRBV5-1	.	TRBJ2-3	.	CASSLEGRSSTDTQYF	TGCGCCAGCAGCTTGGAAGGGCGGTCTAGCACAGATACGCAGTATTTT
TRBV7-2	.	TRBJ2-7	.	CASKSGLANSYEQYF	TGTGCCAGCAAGAGCGGACTTGCAAACTCCTACGAGCAGTACTTC
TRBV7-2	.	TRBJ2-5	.	CASSLADLRTQYF	TGTGCCAGCAGCTTAGCGGACCTGAGGACCCAGTACTTC
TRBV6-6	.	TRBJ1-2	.	CASSTITTGFGYTF	TGTGCCAGCAGTACTATTACTACAGGGTTTGGCTACACCTTC
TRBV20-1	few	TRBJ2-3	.	CSADLQDTQYF	TGCAGTGCCGACCTGCAAGATACGCAGTATTTT
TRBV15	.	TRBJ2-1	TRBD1	CATSRDLEQGALFF	TGTGCCACCAGCAGAGATTTGGAACAGGGGGCCTTATTCTTC
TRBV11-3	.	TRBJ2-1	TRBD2	CASSLLAGGRDEQFF	TGTGCCAGCAGCTTACTAGCGGGGGGACGCGATGAGCAGTTCTTC
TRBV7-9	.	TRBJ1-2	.	CASSLLSYGYTF	TGTGCCAGCAGCTTATTATCTTATGGCTACACCTTC
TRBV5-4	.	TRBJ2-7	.	CASSLMQSSYEQYF	TGTGCCAGCAGCTTAATGCAGAGCTCCTACGAGCAGTACTTC